This TCR beta chain was found in a study of T cell repertoires in cytomegalovirus infection. Study details: Through public TCR beta signatures, both CMV infection and matching HLA type were indicated.

A single record per CDR3 protein comes from TCRdb applying MiXCR to the reads. Among roughly 230,000 distinct CDR3 sequences, under 8.5% were seen once, and the ten largest hold about 6%. With 3 bases removed from V and 0 bases from J, the gap between germline ends came to 11 bases. The CDR3 covers 15 residues. The germline CDR1 and CDR2 sequences are SGHTA and FQGNSA. This clonotype was counted ten times or more. Its antigen remains unknown. Findings and caveats of the study: Clonotypes of TCR beta that were HLA-C-restricted and CMV-specific dominated the ex vivo response. Frequencies of public TCR beta families were cumulated, and this identified carriers of CMV plus the relevant HLA.

Sample: PBMCs. This TCR was sampled from a human donor in good health (CMV status not recorded). Some clones in this sample may be carry-over from other donors' samples. The chain carries TRBV7-2 and TRBJ1-2; D perhaps matches TRBD1 (6 bases). The CDR3 sequence is CASSFKTGSNYGYTF. The CDR3 region has the DNA TGTGCCAGCAGCTTCAAGACAGGTTCTAACTATGGCTACACCTTC.